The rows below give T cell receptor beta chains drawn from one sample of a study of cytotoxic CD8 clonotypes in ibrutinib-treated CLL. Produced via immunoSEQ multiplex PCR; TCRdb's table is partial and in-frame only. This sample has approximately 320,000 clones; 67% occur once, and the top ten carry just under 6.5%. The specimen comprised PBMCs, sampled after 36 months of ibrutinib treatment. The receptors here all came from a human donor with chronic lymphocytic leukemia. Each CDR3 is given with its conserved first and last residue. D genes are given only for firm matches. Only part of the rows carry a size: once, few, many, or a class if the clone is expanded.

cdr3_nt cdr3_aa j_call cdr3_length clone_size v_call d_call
TGTGCCAGCAGCTTAGGACAGGGAGAGGAGACCCAGTACTTC CASSLGQGEETQYF TRBJ2-5 14 few TRBV13 NA
TGTGCCACCAGCAGAGTTGAAAAACTGTTTTTT CATSRVEKLFF TRBJ1-4 11 NA TRBV15 NA
TGTGCCAGCAGGTTATTCGGGGATGAGCAGTTCTTC CASRLFGDEQFF TRBJ2-1 12 few TRBV2 NA
TGTGCCAGCAGGGGACAGGGTCGGACTGAAGCTTTCTTT CASRGQGRTEAFF TRBJ1-1 13 NA TRBV9 TRBD1
TGCAGCGTGATACTAGCACCAAAGGCAGATACGCAGTATTTT CSVILAPKADTQYF TRBJ2-3 14 NA TRBV29-1 NA
TGTGCCAGCAGCCTAAGGGGACTCAACCCCTACGAGCAGTACTTC CASSLRGLNPYEQYF TRBJ2-7 15 NA TRBV11-2 NA
TGTGCCAGCAGCTTAGTCGGGACAGGGGCCAGCTCTGGGGCCAACGTCCTGACTTTC CASSLVGTGASSGANVLTF TRBJ2-6 19 NA TRBV7-2 TRBD1
TGCAGCGTCGCAACCGGGGGGGGGCCAGAGACCCAGTACTTC CSVATGGGPETQYF TRBJ2-5 14 NA TRBV29-1 TRBD2
TGTGCCAGCAGGGGACAGGCCCAAGAGACCCAGTACTTC CASRGQAQETQYF TRBJ2-5 13 NA TRBV21-1 NA
TGCAGCGTTGAGGGCAGAGTTGCAGATACGCAGTATTTT CSVEGRVADTQYF TRBJ2-3 13 NA TRBV29-1 NA
TGTGCCAGCAGCAAAGGGTCCGGCGGGGTGCAGTTCTTC CASSKGSGGVQFF TRBJ2-1 13 NA TRBV7-3 NA
TGCGCCAGCAGTCGCCAGGGAGGTTATGGCTACACCTTC CASSRQGGYGYTF TRBJ1-2 13 few TRBV10-1 NA
TGTGCCAGCAGTTTCAGGGGCCCCGGCGAGCAGTACTTC CASSFRGPGEQYF TRBJ2-7 13 NA TRBV27 NA
TGTGCCAGCAGTAGAGCGTTCCGGCAGCCGGGGGAAGAGACCCAGTACTTC CASSRAFRQPGEETQYF TRBJ2-5 17 NA TRBV25-1 NA
TGTGCCAGCAGTTACCTGGGCTCTGGAAACACCATATATTTT CASSYLGSGNTIYF TRBJ1-3 14 NA TRBV6-5 NA
TGTGCCAGCAGCGTAGAGTTGGACGGCTTTCACAATGAGCAGTTCTTC CASSVELDGFHNEQFF TRBJ2-1 16 NA TRBV9 NA
TGTGCCACCAGCAGAGGGGACAGTTCCTTTACTGGCACAGATACGCAGTATTTT CATSRGDSSFTGTDTQYF TRBJ2-3 18 NA TRBV15 TRBD1
TGTGCCAGCAGCCCCGGACTAGTCAATGAGCAGTTCTTC CASSPGLVNEQFF TRBJ2-1 13 NA TRBV7-3 TRBD2
TGTGCCAGCAGCGAGGGGGGCCTTAACACCGGGGAGCTGTTTTTT CASSEGGLNTGELFF TRBJ2-2 15 NA TRBV9 NA
TGTGCCAGCAGCGTAGATCACAGGGGCTACGAGCAGTACTTC CASSVDHRGYEQYF TRBJ2-7 14 few TRBV9 TRBD1
TGTGCCAGCAGCGTAGGTTGGGCAATGAACACTGAAGCTTTCTTT CASSVGWAMNTEAFF TRBJ1-1 15 few TRBV9 NA
TGTGCCAGCAGTTTAACGGGGAGGCCCTACGAGCAGTACTTC CASSLTGRPYEQYF TRBJ2-7 14 NA TRBV27 NA
TGTGCCAGCAGTGACAGGAGCCGTAATTCACCCCTCCACTTT CASSDRSRNSPLHF TRBJ1-6 14 NA TRBV2 NA
TGTGCCAGCAGCCCTCCGGGGACCTACGAGCAGTACTTC CASSPPGTYEQYF TRBJ2-7 13 few TRBV7-2 NA
TGCGCCAGCAGCCAAGAACGGGTGGCCACAGATACGCAGTATTTT CASSQERVATDTQYF TRBJ2-3 15 once TRBV4-1 NA
TGTGCCAGCAGCTGGACGGGACAGGGGACCTACGAGCAGTACTTC CASSWTGQGTYEQYF TRBJ2-7 15 NA TRBV7-8 TRBD1
TGTGCCAGCAGTTATAGGGCGCCAGGGGACAGGTGGACCTCCGAGCAGTACTTC CASSYRAPGDRWTSEQYF TRBJ2-7 18 few TRBV6-8 TRBD1
TGTGCCATCACCGGGGGATTAACCGGGGAGCTGTTTTTT CAITGGLTGELFF TRBJ2-2 13 few TRBV10-3 NA
TGTGCCAGCAGCCTAGAGGGGGATGGCTACACCTTC CASSLEGDGYTF TRBJ1-2 12 NA TRBV11-2 NA
TGTGCCAGCAGAATCGGAGAGACCCAGTACTTC CASRIGETQYF TRBJ2-5 11 NA TRBV6-5 NA
TGTGCCAGCAGCTTAAAGGTTGGCGGGAGTAAAATCAGGGAGCTGTTTTTT CASSLKVGGSKIRELFF TRBJ2-2 17 NA TRBV7-2 TRBD2